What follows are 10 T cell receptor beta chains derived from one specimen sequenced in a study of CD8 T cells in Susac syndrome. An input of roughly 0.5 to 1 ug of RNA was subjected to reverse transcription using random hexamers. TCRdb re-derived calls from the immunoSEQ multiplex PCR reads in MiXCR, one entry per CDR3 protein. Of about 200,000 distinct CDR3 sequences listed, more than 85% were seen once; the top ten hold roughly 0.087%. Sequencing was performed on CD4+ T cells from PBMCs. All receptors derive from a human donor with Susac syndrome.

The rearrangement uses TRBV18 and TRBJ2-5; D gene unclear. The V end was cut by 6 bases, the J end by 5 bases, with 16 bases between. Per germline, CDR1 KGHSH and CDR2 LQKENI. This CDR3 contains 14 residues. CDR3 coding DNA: TGTGCCAGCTCGCTTACGGCGAAGGGTGAGACCCAGTACTTC. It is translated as CASSLTAKGETQYF.

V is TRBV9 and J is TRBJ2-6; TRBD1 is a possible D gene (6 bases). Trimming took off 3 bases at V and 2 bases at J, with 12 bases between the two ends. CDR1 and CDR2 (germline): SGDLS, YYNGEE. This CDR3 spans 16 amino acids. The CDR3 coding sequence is TGTGCCAGCAGCGGGACAGTTAGGGCTGGGGCCAACGTCCTGACTTTC. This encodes CASSGTVRAGANVLTF. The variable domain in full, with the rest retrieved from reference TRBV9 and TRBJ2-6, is DSGVTQTPKHLITATGQRVTLRCSPRSGDLSVYWYQQSLDQGLQFLIQYYNGEERAKGNILERFSAQQFPDLHSELNLSSLELGDSALYFCASSGTVRAGANVLTFGAGSRLTVL.

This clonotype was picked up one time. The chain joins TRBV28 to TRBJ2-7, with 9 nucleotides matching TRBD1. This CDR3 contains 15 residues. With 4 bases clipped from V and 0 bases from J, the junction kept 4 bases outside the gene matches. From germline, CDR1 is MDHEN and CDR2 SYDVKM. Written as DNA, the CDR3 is TGTGCCAGCAGTTCCTCGACAGGGGGCTCCTACGAGCAGTACTTC. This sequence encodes CASSSSTGGSYEQYF.

CDR3 bases: TGTGCCAGCAGCCCGAGGCGGGGAAGCGCCTACGAGCAGTACTTC. This gives the protein CASSPRRGSAYEQYF. This chain uses TRBV21-1 with TRBJ2-7; TRBD2 reflects the table's D call only, with no check against the DNA. TRBV21-1 is labeled a pseudogene. The CDR3 sequence is 15 residues long.

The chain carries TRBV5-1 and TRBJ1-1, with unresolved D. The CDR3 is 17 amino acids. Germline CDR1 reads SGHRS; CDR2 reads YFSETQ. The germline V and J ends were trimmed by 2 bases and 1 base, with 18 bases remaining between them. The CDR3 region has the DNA TGCGCCAGCAGCTTAGAAATGGGGAGTTTCACGAACACTGAAGCTTTCTTT. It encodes CASSLEMGSFTNTEAFF. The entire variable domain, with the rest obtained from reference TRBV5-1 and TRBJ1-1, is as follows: KAGVTQTPRYLIKTRGQQVTLSCSPISGHRSVSWYQQTPGQGLQFLFEYFSETQRNKGNFPGRFSGRQFSNSRSEMNVSTLELGDSALYLCASSLEMGSFTNTEAFFGQGTRLTVV.

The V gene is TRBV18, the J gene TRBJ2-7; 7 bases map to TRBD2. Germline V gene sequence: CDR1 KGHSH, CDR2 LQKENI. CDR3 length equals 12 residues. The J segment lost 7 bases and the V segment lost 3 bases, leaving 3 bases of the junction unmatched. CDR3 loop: CASSPRRGEQYF. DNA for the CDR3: TGTGCCAGCTCACCGCGGCGGGGGGAGCAGTACTTC.

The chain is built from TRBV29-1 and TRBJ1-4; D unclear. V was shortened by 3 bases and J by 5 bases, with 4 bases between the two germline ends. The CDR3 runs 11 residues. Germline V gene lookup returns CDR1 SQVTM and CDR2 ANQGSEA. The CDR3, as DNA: TGCAGCGTTGATTTAAATGAAAAACTGTTTTTT. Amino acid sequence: CSVDLNEKLFF. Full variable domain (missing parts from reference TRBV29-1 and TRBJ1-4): SAVISQKPSRDICQRGTSLTIQCQVDSQVTMMFWYRQQPGQSLTLIATANQGSEATYESGFVIDKFPISRPNLTFSTLTVSNMSPEDSSIYLCSVDLNEKLFFGSGTQLSVL.

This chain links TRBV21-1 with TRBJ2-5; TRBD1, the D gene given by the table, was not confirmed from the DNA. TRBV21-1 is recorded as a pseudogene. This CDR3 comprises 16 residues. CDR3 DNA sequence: TGTGCCAGCAGCAAAGAAGACAGGGATGACCAAGAGACCCAGTACTTC. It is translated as CASSKEDRDDQETQYF.

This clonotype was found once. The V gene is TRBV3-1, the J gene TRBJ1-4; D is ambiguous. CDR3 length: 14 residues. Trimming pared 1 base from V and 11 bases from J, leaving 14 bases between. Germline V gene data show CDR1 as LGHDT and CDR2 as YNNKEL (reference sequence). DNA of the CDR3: TGTGCCAGCAGCCAAGTTCTTCGGGATTCGAAACTGTTTTTT. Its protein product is CASSQVLRDSKLFF.

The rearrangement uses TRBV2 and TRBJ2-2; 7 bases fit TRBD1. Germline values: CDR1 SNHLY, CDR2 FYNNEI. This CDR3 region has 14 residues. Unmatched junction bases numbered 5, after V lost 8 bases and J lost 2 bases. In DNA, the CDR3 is TGTGCCAGCCTGGACAGGAGAAACACCGGGGAGCTGTTTTTT. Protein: CASLDRRNTGELFF.